One and the same sample provided the 17 T cell receptor beta chains below, sequenced in a study of cytotoxic CD8 clonotypes in ibrutinib-treated CLL. The protocol was immunoSEQ multiplex PCR, while the TCRdb copy is restricted to in-frame clones and leaves out a portion. The sample has under 300,000 clones, 60% to 75% seen once; the top ten hold 15%. The sequences come from PBMCs, collected after 24 months of ibrutinib treatment. The receptors here all came from a human donor with chronic lymphocytic leukemia.

A few counts support this clone. The rearrangement uses TRBV18 and TRBJ2-7; D is ambiguous. The germline V gene has CDR1 KGHSH and CDR2 LQKENI. Trimming left V 4 bases short and J 7 bases short, with 14 bases between. There are 13 residues in the CDR3. CDR3 residues: CASSQTPLREQYF. For the CDR3, the DNA is TGTGCCAGCTCACAGACACCGCTTAGGGAGCAGTACTTC.

The chain links TRBV5-8 to TRBJ2-5; TRBD1 is a possible D gene (6 bases). Germline V lookup: CDR1 SGHTS, CDR2 YDEGEE. V was cut by 8 bases and J by 3 bases, with 23 bases left in between. The CDR3 contains 16 residues. The CDR3 DNA reads TGTGCCAGTAACCGGGGACAAGCCCTGGGAGAAGAGACCCAGTACTTC. Translating gives CASNRGQALGEETQYF. Full variable domain (rest looked up from reference TRBV5-8 and TRBJ2-5): EAGVTQSPTHLIKTRGQQATLRCSPISGHTSVYWYQQALGLGLQFLLWYDEGEERNRGNFPPRFSGRQFPNYSSELNVNALELEDSALYLCASNRGQALGEETQYFGPGTRLLVL.

The rearrangement links TRBV27 to TRBJ2-1, with 11 nucleotides matching TRBD2. The junction had 6 bases not matched to a gene; V was cut back by 5 bases and J by 9 bases. Per the germline V gene, CDR1 is MNHEY and CDR2 is SMNVEV (reference sequence). The CDR3 is made up of 14 amino acids. CDR3 sequence (DNA): TGTGCCAGCAGTACGTTGACTAGCGGGATTGAGCAGTTCTTC. Translating it yields CASSTLTSGIEQFF.

J is TRBJ2-1 and V is TRBV18; D gene uncertain. The V gene's germline CDR1 is KGHSH and CDR2 LQKENI. The CDR3 runs to 14 residues. Deletions cut 4 bases from V and 0 bases from J, with 7 bases between. CDR3 sequence (DNA): TGTGCCAGCTCACGGTTGAGCTCCTACAATGAGCAGTTCTTC. It codes for CASSRLSSYNEQFF.

The V call is TRBV29-1, the J call TRBJ1-1; no reliable D call. Between the trimmed V and J ends, which lost 3 bases and 5 bases, there was a span of 10 bases. CDR1 SQVTM and CDR2 ANQGSEA come from the germline V gene. This CDR3 comprises 12 residues. CDR3 amino acids: CSVEFVGTEAFF. For the CDR3, the DNA is TGCAGCGTTGAGTTTGTTGGGACTGAAGCTTTCTTT.

This clone has only a few counts. V gene TRBV5-1 combines with J gene TRBJ2-7, with D possibly TRBD2 on 6 matching bases. Trimming took 6 bases from V and 6 from J, leaving 19 bases between them. CDR3 length: 14 amino acids. Germline V lookup: CDR1 SGHRS, CDR2 YFSETQ. The DNA for the CDR3 is TGCGCCAGCACCCTGGACCGGGAGTTCGGCGAGCAGTACTTC. It yields the protein CASTLDREFGEQYF.

The CDR3 protein is CASSATGTLGGYTF. In DNA form, the CDR3 reads TGTGCCAGCAGTGCAACCGGGACTTTGGGTGGCTACACCTTC. The rearrangement links TRBV6-5 to TRBJ1-2; possibly TRBD1 for D (5 bases). Germline lookup yields CDR1 MNHEY and CDR2 SVGAGI. The CDR3 totals 14 residues. V was trimmed by 5 bases and J by 7 bases, leaving 17 bases between them.

The genes are TRBV28 and TRBJ2-4; TRBD1 matches 7 bases. V trimming: 4 bases; J trimming: 7 bases; junction bases outside the gene matches: 7. The CDR3 is 14 residues long. Germline V gene sequence: CDR1 MDHEN, CDR2 SYDVKM. CDR3 amino acids: CASSWDSLGNIQYF. The CDR3, as DNA: TGTGCCAGCAGTTGGGACAGCCTCGGGAACATTCAGTACTTC.

The chain uses TRBV7-9 and TRBJ1-1, with unresolved D. This CDR3 region has 11 residues. Trimming took off 4 bases at V and 8 bases at J, with 8 bases between the two ends. Germline values: CDR1 SEHNR, CDR2 FQNEAQ (reference sequence). The CDR3 coding sequence is TGTGCCAGCAGCTCCCTCGGGGAAGCTTTCTTT. As protein: CASSSLGEAFF.

This rearrangement joins TRBV6-4 to TRBJ2-7, with TRBD2 identical over 11 bases. CDR1 MRHNA and CDR2 SNTAGT come from the germline V gene. V shed 6 bases and J 1 base; nucleotides not matched to a gene: 5. There are 15 residues in the CDR3. As DNA, the CDR3 is TGTGCCAGCAGCCCCCCTAGCGGGAGGTCCTACGAGCAGTACTTC. It codes for CASSPPSGRSYEQYF.

The V gene is TRBV4-3, the J gene TRBJ2-7; 9 bases line up with TRBD1. After removal of 1 base from V and 4 bases from J, the junction contained 8 bases not matched to a gene. Germline lookup yields CDR1 LGHNA and CDR2 YSLEER. The CDR3 has 16 amino acids. The CDR3 region is CASSQGRGTGQYEQYF. The CDR3 DNA sequence: TGCGCCAGCAGCCAAGGACGGGGGACAGGGCAATACGAGCAGTACTTC.

In DNA form, the CDR3 reads TGTGCCAGTTCGAGGGGGAGTAGAAATGAGCAGTTCTTC. Its protein is CASSRGSRNEQFF. The chain uses TRBV9 and TRBJ2-1, with D maybe TRBD1 (6 bases). Germline CDR1 and CDR2: SGDLS and YYNGEE. The CDR3 has 13 residues. Trimming left V 8 bases short and J 7 bases short, with 16 bases between.

The chain combines TRBV4-3 with TRBJ1-2; D is undetermined. V dropped 0 bases and J dropped 4 bases, with 12 bases sitting between them. The CDR3 has 15 residues. Germline lookup yields CDR1 LGHNA and CDR2 YSLEER. The DNA for the CDR3 is TGCGCCAGCAGCCAAGATCGCTCCCGGGTCTATGGCTACACCTTC. Translated, it gives CASSQDRSRVYGYTF.

This clone showed up just a few times. The CDR3 here is CASSGGLAGGPETQYF. In DNA form, the CDR3 reads TGCGCCAGCAGCGGAGGACTAGCGGGAGGGCCCGAGACCCAGTACTTC. The rearrangement joins TRBV5-1 to TRBJ2-5; 15 bases line up with TRBD2. This CDR3 region has 16 residues. V lost 4 bases, J lost 5 bases, and 6 bases stayed unmatched. CDR1 and CDR2 (germline): SGHRS, YFSETQ. Filled out from reference TRBV5-1 and TRBJ2-5, the complete variable domain reads KAGVTQTPRYLIKTRGQQVTLSCSPISGHRSVSWYQQTPGQGLQFLFEYFSETQRNKGNFPGRFSGRQFSNSRSEMNVSTLELGDSALYLCASSGGLAGGPETQYFGPGTRLLVL.

This chain connects TRBV6-1 to TRBJ2-1; weak D call: TRBD1 (6 bases). The CDR3 runs to 16 residues. Deletions cut 1 base from V and 1 base from J, with 11 bases between. Germline CDR1 is MNHNS and CDR2 is SASEGT. The CDR3: CASSEVSQGSYNEQFF. The CDR3 nucleotides read TGTGCCAGCAGTGAAGTCTCACAGGGATCCTACAATGAGCAGTTCTTC.

This clone has only a few counts. J is TRBJ2-1 and V is TRBV7-8, with 8 bases fitting TRBD1. The CDR3 has 19 amino acids. V gave up 1 base and J gave up 0 bases; unmatched junction bases: 11. CDR1 is SGHVS, CDR2 FQNEAQ, per germline. CDR3 loop: CASSLGGQGRWSSYNEQFF. DNA for the CDR3: TGTGCCAGCAGCTTAGGTGGACAGGGTAGGTGGAGCTCCTACAATGAGCAGTTCTTC.

The CDR3 loop is CASSDGTSVPGELFF. CDR3 bases: TGTGCCAGCAGCGACGGGACTAGCGTTCCCGGGGAGCTGTTTTTT. This rearrangement joins TRBV11-3 to TRBJ2-2; 10 bases map to TRBD2. V shed 5 bases, J shed 6 bases, and the junction held 6 bases outside the gene matches. Per the germline V gene, CDR1 is SGHNT and CDR2 is YENEEA. The length of the CDR3 is 15 residues. Looking up the rest from reference TRBV11-3 and TRBJ2-2 gives the full variable domain: EAGVVQSPRYKIIEKKQPVAFWCNPISGHNTLYWYLQNLGQGPELLIRYENEEAVDDSQLPKDRFSAERLKGVDSTLKIQPAELGDSAVYLCASSDGTSVPGELFFGEGSRLTVL.